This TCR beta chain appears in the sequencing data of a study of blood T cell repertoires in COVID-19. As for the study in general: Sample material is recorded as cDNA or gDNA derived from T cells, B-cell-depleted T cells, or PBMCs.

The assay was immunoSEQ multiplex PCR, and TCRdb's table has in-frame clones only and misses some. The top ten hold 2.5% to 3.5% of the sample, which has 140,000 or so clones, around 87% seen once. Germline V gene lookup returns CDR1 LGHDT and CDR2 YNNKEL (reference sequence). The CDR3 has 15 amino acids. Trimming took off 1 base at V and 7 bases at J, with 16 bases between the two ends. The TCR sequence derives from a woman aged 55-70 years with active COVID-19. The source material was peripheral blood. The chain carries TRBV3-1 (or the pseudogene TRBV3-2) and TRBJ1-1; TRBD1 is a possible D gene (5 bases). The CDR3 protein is CASSQAPGGDGEAFF. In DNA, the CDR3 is TGTGCCAGCAGCCAAGCGCCGGGCGGGGACGGTGAAGCTTTCTTT.